A single sample gave rise to the 22 T cell receptor beta chains below, sequenced in a study of technical replicates of blood from four donors. Assay: immunoSEQ multiplex PCR; the TCRdb copy retains only in-frame clones and omits some. The profile shows 72,000 or so clones, around 96% of them singletons. Input material: T cells isolated from PBMCs. The receptors were sampled from a human donor in good health.

V is TRBV4-1 and J is TRBJ2-5; the match to TRBD2 covers 7 bases. Germline CDR1 MGHRA, CDR2 YSYEKL. The trim removed 0 bases at V and 5 bases at J, leaving 9 bases unmatched. This CDR3 spans 16 amino acids. The CDR3 coding sequence is TGCGCCAGCAGCCAAGATCCCGCGGGAGTGAGGGAGACCCAGTACTTC. As protein: CASSQDPAGVRETQYF.

This sequence joins TRBV5-1 and TRBJ1-3; D might be TRBD1 (6 bases). The CDR3 sequence is 15 residues long. V was clipped by 3 bases and J by 0 bases, with 10 bases between them. CDR1 SGHRS and CDR2 YFSETQ come from the germline V gene. The CDR3 DNA reads as TGCGCCAGCAGCTCTACAGGGACCTCTGGAAACACCATATATTTT. Its protein product is CASSSTGTSGNTIYF.

The chain employs TRBV5-1 and TRBJ2-1, with 10 positions matching TRBD2. The V gene end was trimmed by 1 base and the J gene end by 7 bases; junction bases not matched to a gene: 11. The CDR3 consists of 17 residues. Germline CDR1 is SGHRS and CDR2 is YFSETQ. In DNA form, the CDR3 reads TGCGCCAGCAGCTTGAAACCTAGCGGGAGTTCAGGGAATGAGCAGTTCTTC. Encoded protein: CASSLKPSGSSGNEQFF.

This sequence joins TRBV25-1 and TRBJ2-4; weak D call: TRBD1 (6 bases). The V and J ends lost 3 bases and 3 bases respectively, with 18 bases between them. The germline V gene encodes CDR1 MGHDK and CDR2 SYGVNS. This CDR3 region has 17 residues. The CDR3, as DNA: TGTGCCAGCAGTGATGAGAGGGATGACAGGTACAAAAACATTCAGTACTTC. Encoded protein: CASSDERDDRYKNIQYF.

The chain employs TRBV18 and TRBJ1-1; no firm D call. This CDR3 has 16 amino acids. V shed 6 bases and J shed 3 bases, with 20 bases lying between them. CDR1 and CDR2 (germline): KGHSH, LQKENI. The chain's CDR3 is CASSQREVSVDTEAFF. The DNA of the CDR3 is TGTGCCAGCTCCCAACGAGAGGTATCTGTGGACACTGAAGCTTTCTTT.

V is TRBV7-9 and J is TRBJ1-2; TRBD1 matches at 8 bases. The CDR3 is made up of 15 amino acids. Germline V lookup: CDR1 SEHNR, CDR2 FQNEAQ (reference sequence). The ends lost 2 bases at V and 7 bases at J; junction bases unmatched: 9. CDR3 residues: CASSLRDRGVFGYTF. The CDR3 nucleotides are TGTGCCAGCAGCTTACGCGACAGGGGAGTGTTTGGCTACACCTTC.

The chain uses TRBV27 and TRBJ2-7; a weak D match, TRBD1 (6 bases). This CDR3 contains 16 residues. Germline CDR1 is MNHEY and CDR2 is SMNVEV (reference sequence). V was clipped by 4 bases and J by 0 bases, with 16 bases between them. The CDR3 spells CASSSLQGPRSYEQYF. The CDR3 DNA follows: TGTGCCAGCAGTTCCCTACAGGGTCCCCGCTCCTACGAGCAGTACTTC.

The chain carries TRBV19 and TRBJ1-2; 10 bases are a match to TRBD1. With V trimmed by 5 bases and J by 2 bases, 8 bases remained unmatched. CDR1 is LNHDA, CDR2 SQIVND, per germline (reference sequence). The CDR3 has 16 residues. The DNA of the CDR3 is TGTGCCAGTAGTGGACAAAGGACAGGGGGAAACTATGGCTACACCTTC. Its protein product is CASSGQRTGGNYGYTF.

The chain combines TRBV11-2 with TRBJ2-7; possibly TRBD1 for D (5 bases). The CDR3 consists of 13 residues. CDR1 and CDR2 from the germline V gene are SGHAT and FQNNGV. V was pared by 1 base and J by 5 bases, with 9 bases between. The CDR3 loop is CASSLGAGNEQYF. The CDR3 DNA reads as TGTGCCAGCAGCTTAGGGGCAGGGAACGAGCAGTACTTC.

The gene calls are TRBV5-1 and TRBJ2-1; D unclear. V dropped 4 bases and J dropped 0 bases, with 17 bases sitting between them. CDR3 length: 17 amino acids. CDR1 is SGHRS, CDR2 YFSETQ, per germline. This CDR3 reads CASSHTHSRYSYNEQFF. The CDR3 DNA reads as TGCGCCAGCAGCCATACCCATAGCCGATACTCCTACAATGAGCAGTTCTTC.

The chain has TRBV11-3 and TRBJ2-5; TRBD2 matches 15 bases. Germline V gives CDR1 SGHNT, CDR2 YENEEA. V shed 0 bases and J 5 bases; nucleotides not matched to a gene: 7. This CDR3 is built from 18 residues. Here the CDR3 reads CASSLDTLGLAGGETQYF. CDR3 bases: TGTGCCAGCAGCTTAGATACCTTGGGACTAGCGGGAGGTGAGACCCAGTACTTC. Full variable domain (missing parts from reference TRBV11-3 and TRBJ2-5): EAGVVQSPRYKIIEKKQPVAFWCNPISGHNTLYWYLQNLGQGPELLIRYENEEAVDDSQLPKDRFSAERLKGVDSTLKIQPAELGDSAVYLCASSLDTLGLAGGETQYFGPGTRLLVL.

CDR3: CASSRRDRGPYEQYF. The DNA for the CDR3 is TGTGCCAGCAGCCGGAGGGACAGGGGGCCCTACGAGCAGTACTTC. The chain carries TRBV7-8 and TRBJ2-7; 12 nucleotides match TRBD1. The CDR3 runs to 15 residues. V lost 5 bases, J lost 2 bases, and 4 bases stayed unmatched. In germline, CDR1 is SGHVS, CDR2 FQNEAQ. The full variable domain, its missing parts supplied by reference TRBV7-8 and TRBJ2-7, is GAGVSQSPRYKVAKRGQDVALRCDPISGHVSLFWYQQALGQGPEFLTYFQNEAQLDKSGLPSDRFFAERPEGSVSTLKIQRTQQEDSAVYLCASSRRDRGPYEQYFGPGTRLTVT.

CDR3 sequence: CASSYGGARKEQYF. CDR3 nucleotide sequence: TGTGCCAGCAGTTACGGGGGCGCTCGGAAAGAGCAGTACTTC. This rearrangement joins TRBV6-5 to TRBJ2-7, with D perhaps matching TRBD1 (6 bases). The CDR3 covers 14 residues. Deletions cut 2 bases from V and 7 bases from J, with 15 bases between. The germline V gene encodes CDR1 MNHEY and CDR2 SVGAGI.

The V call is TRBV10-3, the J call TRBJ2-7; D may be TRBD2 (5 bases). Germline assignment: CDR1 ENHRY and CDR2 SYGVKD. The CDR3 loop spans 15 amino acids. The V end lost 3 bases, the J end lost 5 bases, and 17 bases lay between the germline ends. The CDR3 protein is CAISDLQPGLDEQYF. Here the CDR3 DNA reads TGTGCCATCAGTGATTTACAACCCGGACTGGACGAGCAGTACTTC.

V usage is TRBV7-3 and J usage is TRBJ2-7; TRBD2 matches 8 bases. CDR3 length equals 14 residues. V gave up 3 bases and J gave up 0 bases; unmatched junction bases: 1. CDR1 is SGHTA, CDR2 FQGTGA, per germline. This chain's CDR3 is CASSFSGASYEQYF. In DNA, the CDR3 is TGTGCCAGCAGCTTTAGCGGGGCCTCCTACGAGCAGTACTTC.

This clone was seen a single time. The chain uses TRBV11-3 and TRBJ2-7, with 7 bases fitting TRBD1. Trimming cost V 5 bases and J 2 bases; bases outside gene matches: 9. There are 15 residues in the CDR3. Per germline, CDR1 SGHNT and CDR2 YENEEA. The CDR3 coding sequence is TGTGCCAGCAGCGCCTGGAGACAGGGAACCTACGAGCAGTACTTC. Its protein product is CASSAWRQGTYEQYF.

This chain joins TRBV18 and TRBJ1-1; tentative D call: TRBD1 (5 bases). V was trimmed by 8 bases and J by 3 bases, leaving 19 bases between them. Germline CDR1 KGHSH, CDR2 LQKENI. The CDR3 contains 15 residues. The CDR3 nucleotides are TGTGCCAGCGGAACCAGGGTACAGGTTTACACTGAAGCTTTCTTT. The encoded protein is CASGTRVQVYTEAFF.

The rearrangement uses TRBV29-1 and TRBJ2-7; D not certain. This CDR3 is 14 amino acids long. The germline V and J ends were trimmed by 0 bases and 0 bases, with 9 bases remaining between them. Germline V gives CDR1 SQVTM, CDR2 ANQGSEA. CDR3 nucleotide sequence: TGCAGCGTTGAAGATGACTTCAACTCCTACGAGCAGTACTTC. Protein product: CSVEDDFNSYEQYF.

The chain employs TRBV6-5 and TRBJ2-7, with a tentative D call TRBD2 (5 bases). Germline V gene data show CDR1 as MNHEY and CDR2 as SVGAGI. The CDR3 is 13 amino acids. V lost 8 bases and J lost 3, with 14 bases in between. CDR3 amino acids: CASGEGPSYEQYF. For the CDR3, the DNA is TGTGCCAGCGGCGAGGGTCCAAGCTACGAGCAGTACTTC.

J is TRBJ2-5 and V is TRBV7-9; 10 nucleotides line up with TRBD1. Germline lookup yields CDR1 SEHNR and CDR2 FQNEAQ (reference sequence). The CDR3 is made up of 14 amino acids. Losses at the gene ends were 2 bases for V and 5 bases for J; bases not matched to a gene: 2. The CDR3 sequence: CASSLWDRGETQYF. The CDR3 DNA reads as TGTGCCAGCAGCTTATGGGACAGGGGTGAGACCCAGTACTTC.

This clone was found a few times. The chain combines TRBV29-1 with TRBJ2-3; maybe TRBD1 (6 bases). Per the germline V gene, CDR1 is SQVTM and CDR2 is ANQGSEA. Trimming shortened V by 7 bases and J by 0 bases, and 14 bases separated the two germline ends. This CDR3 is 14 amino acids long. The CDR3 reads CSGDITDSTDTQYF. In nucleotides, the CDR3 is TGCAGCGGGGACATCACAGATAGCACAGATACGCAGTATTTT.

The J gene is TRBJ2-1, the V gene TRBV30; TRBD1 aligns across 7 bases. The CDR3 covers 13 residues. V was pared by 1 base and J by 7 bases, with 4 bases of the junction left unmatched. CDR1 is GTSNPN, CDR2 SVGIG, per germline (reference sequence). The DNA for the CDR3 is TGTGCCTGGAGTGCCTACAGGGGAAATGAGCAGTTCTTC. As protein: CAWSAYRGNEQFF.